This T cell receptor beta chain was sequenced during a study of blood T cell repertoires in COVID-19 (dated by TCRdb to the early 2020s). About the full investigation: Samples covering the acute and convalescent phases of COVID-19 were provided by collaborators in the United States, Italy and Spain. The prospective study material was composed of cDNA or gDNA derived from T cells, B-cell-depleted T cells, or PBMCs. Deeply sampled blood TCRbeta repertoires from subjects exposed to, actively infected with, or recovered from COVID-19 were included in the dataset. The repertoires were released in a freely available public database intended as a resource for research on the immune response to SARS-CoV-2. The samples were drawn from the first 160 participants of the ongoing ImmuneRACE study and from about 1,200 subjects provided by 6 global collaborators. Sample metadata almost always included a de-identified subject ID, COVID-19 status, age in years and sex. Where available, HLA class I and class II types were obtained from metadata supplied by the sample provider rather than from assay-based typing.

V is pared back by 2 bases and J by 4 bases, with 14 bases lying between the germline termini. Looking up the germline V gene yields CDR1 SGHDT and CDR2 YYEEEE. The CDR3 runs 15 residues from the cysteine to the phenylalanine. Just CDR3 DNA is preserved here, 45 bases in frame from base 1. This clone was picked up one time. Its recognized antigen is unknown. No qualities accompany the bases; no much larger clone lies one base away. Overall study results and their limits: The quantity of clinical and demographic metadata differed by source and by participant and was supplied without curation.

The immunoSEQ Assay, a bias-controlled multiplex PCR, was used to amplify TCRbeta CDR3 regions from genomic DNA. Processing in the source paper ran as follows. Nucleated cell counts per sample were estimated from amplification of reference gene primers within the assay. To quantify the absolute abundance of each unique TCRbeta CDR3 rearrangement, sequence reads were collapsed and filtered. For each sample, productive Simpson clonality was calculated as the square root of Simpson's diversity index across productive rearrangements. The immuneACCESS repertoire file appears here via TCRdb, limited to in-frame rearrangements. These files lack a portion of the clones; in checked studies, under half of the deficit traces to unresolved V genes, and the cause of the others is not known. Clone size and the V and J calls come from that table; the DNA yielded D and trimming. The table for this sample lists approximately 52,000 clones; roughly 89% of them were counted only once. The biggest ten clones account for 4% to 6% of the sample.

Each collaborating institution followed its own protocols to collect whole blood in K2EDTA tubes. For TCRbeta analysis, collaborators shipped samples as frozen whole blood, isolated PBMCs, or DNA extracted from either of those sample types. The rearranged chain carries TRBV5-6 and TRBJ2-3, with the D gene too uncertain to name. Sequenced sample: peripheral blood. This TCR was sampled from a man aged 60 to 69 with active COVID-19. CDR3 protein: CASSFRSAIPDTQYF. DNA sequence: TGTGCCAGCAGCTTTAGGAGTGCAATACCAGATACGCAGTATTTT.